This T cell receptor beta chain was sequenced in a study of cytomegalovirus exposure and HLA in healthy donors. 13 Jbeta primers and 60 Vbeta primers were used for the PCR. The protocol was immunoSEQ multiplex PCR, while the TCRdb copy is restricted to in-frame clones and leaves out a portion. The repertoire holds 120,000 or so clones, about 74% seen once, with 5.8% in the top ten. The origin of this receptor is a woman aged 45-60 years in good health and CMV-seropositive. Sequences were obtained from PBMCs.

The CDR3 sequence: CASSVGLAGGDRGNTGELFF. The CDR3 nucleotides are TGTGCCAGCAGCGTAGGGCTAGCGGGGGGCGATAGGGGGAACACCGGGGAGCTGTTTTTT. The rearrangement uses TRBV9 and TRBJ2-2, with 11 bases that match TRBD2. This CDR3 is built from 20 residues. J was trimmed by 1 base and V by 0 bases; bases with no gene match: 11. Germline V lookup: CDR1 SGDLS, CDR2 YYNGEE. The full variable domain, rest sourced from reference TRBV9 and TRBJ2-2, is DSGVTQTPKHLITATGQRVTLRCSPRSGDLSVYWYQQSLDQGLQFLIQYYNGEERAKGNILERFSAQQFPDLHSELNLSSLELGDSALYFCASSVGLAGGDRGNTGELFFGEGSRLTVL.